Given below is one TCR beta chain in context. Using immunoSEQ multiplex PCR, the repertoire was profiled, and TCRdb retains in-frame clones only, with some absent. Among 85,000 to 100,000 clones listed, over 70% were seen once. The V gene lost 9 bases and the J gene lost 1 base, with 12 bases spanning the gap. The CDR3 covers 13 residues. Germline CDR1 and CDR2: MNHEY and SVGAGI. The data originate from a study of blood T cell repertoires in COVID-19. Study information: The United States, Italy and Spain provided the acute and convalescent COVID-19 samples. Sources were T cells, B-cell-depleted T cells, or PBMCs; the material itself was cDNA or gDNA.

Source material: peripheral blood. The sequence was obtained from a man over 45 who had recovered from COVID-19. The chain employs TRBV6-5 and TRBJ1-2; D possibly corresponds to TRBD1 (5 bases). DNA for the CDR3: TGTGCCAGTACCCAACAGGTTAACTATGGCTACACCTTC. Residues: CASTQQVNYGYTF.